This entry lists 31 T cell receptor beta chains sequenced from one sample in a study of tumor-infiltrating lymphocytes in primary liver carcinoma. Making TCR beta cDNA involved approximately 510 ng total RNA and a constant-region primer. Sequencing libraries for TCR beta derived from three nested multiplex PCR rounds that used slightly modified ARM-PCR. Amplification in the first two PCR rounds was performed using TRBV1-TRBV30 forward primers and a C-beta reverse primer for roughly 10 cycles each. Each CDR3 protein is one row after TCRdb ran MiXCR on the multiplex PCR reads. This sample has approximately 300,000 distinct CDR3 sequences, with around three fifths found just once. Unsorted whole blood supplied the RNA, and germline DNA was extracted too. Input material: peripheral blood. These receptor sequences come from a man in his forties or fifties with primary liver carcinoma and hepatitis B virus infection.

As regards this clonotype: With a much larger clone just one base away, this may be a read error. The CDR3 loop is CASSQEGPHYSYTF. As DNA, the CDR3 is TGCGCCAGCAGCCAAGAAGGCCCCCACTATAGCTACACCTTC. The chain combines TRBV4-3 with TRBJ1-2; D unclear. Germline loops: CDR1 LGHNA, CDR2 YSLEER. The CDR3 spans 14 residues.

Turning to this clonotype: Germline is not matched at one junction end, which may reflect a read error. The chain uses TRBV30 and TRBJ1-2, with 7 nucleotides matching TRBD1. Germline CDR1 GTSNPN, CDR2 SVGIG (reference sequence). CDR3 length equals 12 residues. CDR3 loop: CAWSARGSGCTF. The CDR3 DNA is TGTGCCTGGAGTGCCAGGGGGAGTGGCTGCACCTTC.

Concerning this clonotype itself: The junction departs from germline at one end; a sequencing error may be responsible. The chain employs TRBV28 and TRBJ1-5; unclear D gene. Germline values: CDR1 MDHEN, CDR2 SYDVKM. The CDR3 contains 15 residues. In DNA form, the CDR3 reads TGTGCCAGCAGTTCTCCCCCGGGAGACAATCAGCCTCAGCATTTT. As protein: CASSSPPGDNQPQHF.

This clonotype was seen many times. The V and J genes are TRBV6-1 and TRBJ1-5; no clear D gene. The CDR3 is made up of 13 amino acids. Germline assignment: CDR1 MNHNS and CDR2 SASEGT. V lost 2 bases and J lost 5, with 7 bases in between. The CDR3 here is CASSERLHQPQHF. CDR3 DNA: TGTGCCAGCAGTGAACGCCTACATCAGCCCCAGCATTTT.

The chain links TRBV11-2 to TRBJ2-3; D is ambiguous. There are 14 residues in the CDR3. V was shortened by 6 bases and J by 4 bases, with 14 bases between the two germline ends. Germline assignment: CDR1 SGHAT and CDR2 FQNNGV. CDR3 coding DNA: TGTGCCAGCAGTTCCCTGGGCCGGGCAGATACGCAGTATTTT. Its translation: CASSSLGRADTQYF.

On this clonotype: This CDR3 is missing its conserved last phenylalanine or tryptophan, likely due to a read error. V and J are TRBV11-2 and TRBJ2-7; tentatively, D is TRBD2 (6 bases). Trimming left V 6 bases short and J 3 bases short, with 12 bases between. Germline V CDR1 and CDR2: SGHAT, FQNNGV. The CDR3 is 13 amino acids. In DNA form, the CDR3 reads TGTGCCAGCAGTGAGCGGACTAACTACGAGCAGTACTTA. Translation: CASSERTNYEQYL.

About this clonotype: The junction and the germline gene differ at one end; a read error may be behind it. J is TRBJ2-1 and V is TRBV11-3; D is unclear. This CDR3 spans 14 amino acids. Per germline, CDR1 SGHNT and CDR2 YENEEA. CDR3 sequence: CASSSVPDRNGQFF. The CDR3 region has the DNA TGTGCCAGCAGCTCAGTCCCGGACCGGAATGGGCAGTTCTTC.

The chain has TRBV10-3 and TRBJ2-1; perhaps TRBD2 as D (6 bases). The CDR3 is 15 residues long. Trimming cost V 2 bases and J 0 bases, with 8 bases left between them. CDR1 and CDR2 (germline): ENHRY, SYGVKD. In DNA, the CDR3 is TGTGCCATCAGTGAGGAAGCGGGCTCCTACAATGAGCAGTTCTTC. Translation gives CAISEEAGSYNEQFF.

The sample holds a few counts of this clonotype. This sequence may be a read error, since a much larger clone differs from it by one base. The CDR3 region is CSVKEAHRPYEQYF. CDR3 DNA sequence: TGCAGCGTTAAAGAAGCCCACCGACCCTACGAGCAGTACTTC. This rearrangement joins TRBV29-1 to TRBJ2-7; unclear D gene. This CDR3 has 14 amino acids. Per the germline V gene, CDR1 is SQVTM and CDR2 is ANQGSEA.

This clonotype turned up a few times. The V and J genes are TRBV7-9 and TRBJ2-3; D is unresolved. There are 12 residues in the CDR3. CDR1 and CDR2 (germline): SEHNR, FQNEAQ (reference sequence). The V gene lost 5 bases and the J gene lost 5 bases, with 8 bases spanning the gap. The CDR3 coding sequence is TGTGCCAGCAGCCTCACCGGAGATACGCAGTATTTT. Its translation is CASSLTGDTQYF.

As for this clonotype: This may be a read error: a much more frequent sequence differs by one nucleotide. V usage is TRBV12-3 or TRBV12-4 and J usage is TRBJ2-7; 7 positions match TRBD2. The V gene end was trimmed by 1 base and the J gene end by 2 bases; junction bases not matched to a gene: 8. This CDR3 spans 16 amino acids. Here the CDR3 DNA reads TGTGCCAGCAGTTTAGAGGGCGGGAGTAAGACCTACGAGCAGTACTTC. Its protein product is CASSLEGGSKTYEQYF.

This clonotype was seen only once. The CDR3 end shows no conserved phenylalanine or tryptophan, and so a read error is likely. The gene calls are TRBV11-2 and TRBJ1-5; no clear D. The CDR3 has 13 residues. Germline CDR1 and CDR2: SGHAT and FQNNGV. V gave up 5 bases and J gave up 9 bases, with 14 bases separating them. CDR3 region: CASSPSQLRPQHY. CDR3 nucleotide sequence: TGTGCCAGCAGCCCTTCCCAGCTTCGGCCCCAGCATTAT.

This chain connects TRBV30 to TRBJ1-2, with D possibly being TRBD1 (5 bases). V lost 2 bases to trimming and J lost 4 bases, with 20 bases between them. This CDR3 region has 16 residues. The germline gives CDR1 GTSNPN, CDR2 SVGIG (reference sequence). This CDR3 is CAWSPGGRGAFYGYTF. DNA of the CDR3: TGTGCCTGGAGTCCGGGAGGGAGGGGAGCTTTCTATGGCTACACCTTC.

The chain is built from TRBV12-3 or TRBV12-4 and TRBJ1-5; 8 bases are shared with TRBD1. With 6 bases clipped from V and 2 bases from J, the junction kept 6 bases outside the gene matches. The CDR3 consists of 15 residues. The DNA of the CDR3 is TGTGCCAGCAGATCCAGGGGGCGAGGCAATCAGCCCCAGCATTTT. Translation: CASRSRGRGNQPQHF.

Worth noting for this clonotype: The CDR3 carries no conserved terminal phenylalanine or tryptophan, so it likely arises from a read error. The chain links TRBV6-5 to TRBJ2-6; either TRBD1 or TRBD2 may supply D (5 bases each). Trimming shortened V by 4 bases and J by 0 bases, and 10 bases separated the two germline ends. This CDR3 spans 16 amino acids. Germline lookup yields CDR1 MNHEY and CDR2 SVGAGI. In nucleotides, the CDR3 is TGTGCCAGCAGTTGGGACGGAAGCTCTGGGGCCAACGTCCTGACTCTC. Its translation is CASSWDGSSGANVLTL.

Only a few counts were recorded for this clonotype. This chain uses TRBV6-6 with TRBJ1-2, with D uncertain. The CDR3 consists of 17 residues. The ends were cut back, 6 bases at V and 2 bases at J, with 22 bases in the middle. The germline CDR1 and CDR2 sequences are MNHNY and SVGAGI (reference sequence). In DNA form, the CDR3 reads TGTGCCAGCAGCAGCGCTCCGGGTCCCCGAGCAAACTATGGCTACACCTTC. It codes for CASSSAPGPRANYGYTF.

In the case of this clonotype: This sequence may be a read error, since a much larger clone differs from it by one base. This chain links TRBV5-1 with TRBJ2-6, with D unresolved. The germline V gene has CDR1 SGHRS and CDR2 YFSETQ. This CDR3 region has 14 residues. The CDR3 DNA is TGCCCCAGCAGCTTGGCCACCGGGGCCAACGTCCTGACTTTC. Translated: CPSSLATGANVLTF.

The rearrangement joins TRBV7-9 to TRBJ1-2; D is ambiguous. The CDR3 is 12 amino acids. Trimming took off 0 bases at V and 12 bases at J, with 11 bases between the two ends. The germline CDR1 and CDR2 sequences are SEHNR and FQNEAQ (reference sequence). The CDR3 sequence: CASSLAGNGHTF. The CDR3 DNA is TGTGCCAGCAGCTTAGCAGGGAACGGCCACACCTTC. Looking up the rest from reference TRBV7-9 and TRBJ1-2 gives the full variable domain: DTGVSQNPRHKITKRGQNVTFRCDPISEHNRLYWYRQTLGQGPEFLTYFQNEAQLEKSRLLSDRFSAERPKGSFSTLEIQRTEQGDSAMYLCASSLAGNGHTFGSGTRLTVV.

This clonotype was observed at least ten times. This sequence joins TRBV4-2 and TRBJ2-1, with D perhaps TRBD2 (6 bases). V was clipped by 6 bases and J by 9 bases, with 24 bases between them. This CDR3 comprises 16 residues. Germline CDR1 and CDR2: LGHNA and YNFKEQ. This CDR3 is CASRTHGASVEGEQFF. Here the CDR3 DNA reads TGTGCCAGCAGGACTCACGGGGCTAGCGTTGAGGGTGAGCAGTTCTTC.

Details on this clonotype: At one boundary the junction diverges from the germline segment, which might be a read error. The chain recombines TRBV4-2 with TRBJ2-5; a weak D match, TRBD2 (6 bases). Germline CDR1 and CDR2: LGHNA and YNFKEQ. CDR3 size: 14 residues. In nucleotides, the CDR3 is TGTACCAGCAGCCAAGACTTAGCGGACGAGACCCAGTACTTC. Translating it yields CTSSQDLADETQYF.

The rearrangement joins TRBV5-6 to TRBJ2-3; TRBD2 agrees at 13 bases. This CDR3 has 16 residues. Germline CDR1 is SGHDT and CDR2 is YYEEEE. With 4 bases clipped from V and 3 bases from J, the junction kept 5 bases outside the gene matches. The CDR3 is CASSPGTSGKTDTQYF. The CDR3 region has the DNA TGTGCCAGCAGCCCCGGGACTAGCGGGAAAACAGATACGCAGTATTTT.

The chain is built from TRBV14 and TRBJ2-7; D may be TRBD1 (7 bases). The CDR3 contains 15 residues. Germline loops: CDR1 SGHDN, CDR2 FVKESK. V was cut by 2 bases and J by 2 bases, with 13 bases left in between. The chain's CDR3 is CASSQLQGGPYEQYF. For the CDR3, the DNA is TGTGCCAGCAGCCAACTCCAGGGGGGACCCTACGAGCAGTACTTC.

This clonotype was counted many times. The chain couples TRBV5-4 to TRBJ1-1; no firm D call. Germline CDR1 SGHNT, CDR2 YYREEE (reference sequence). V dropped 3 bases and J dropped 3 bases, with 15 bases sitting between them. This CDR3 is built from 15 residues. The CDR3 sequence: CASSSSTARDTEAFF. The CDR3 region has the DNA TGTGCCAGCAGCTCGTCGACCGCCCGGGACACTGAAGCTTTCTTT.

This clonotype was seen repeatedly, ten times or more. V usage is TRBV6-2 or TRBV6-3 and J usage is TRBJ1-1, with D perhaps matching TRBD1 (6 bases). The V end lost 8 bases, the J end lost 1 base, and 14 bases lay between the germline ends. Germline CDR1 MNHEY, CDR2 SVGEGT. The CDR3 has 14 amino acids. The CDR3 protein is CASRGGATNTEAFF. The DNA of the CDR3 is TGTGCCAGCCGAGGGGGGGCGACGAACACTGAAGCTTTCTTT.

About this clonotype itself: One end of the junction does not line up with germline, which may come from a read error. The genes are TRBV6-1 and TRBJ2-1; perhaps TRBD2 as D (5 bases). Looked up from germline, CDR1 is MNHNS and CDR2 is SASEGT. This CDR3 has 15 residues. CDR3 coding DNA: TGTGCCAGCAGCGTGAGAGGGAGCTCCTACAGTGAGCAGTTCTTC. This codes for CASSVRGSSYSEQFF.

Points on this clonotype: The CDR3 ends on some other residue instead of the conserved phenylalanine or tryptophan, so this is likely a read error. The DNA is omitted, as the CDR3 cannot be located on it reliably, and the CDR3 follows TCRdb's listing. The gene calls are TRBV11-1 and TRBJ2-7; TRBD1 is the table's D call, not checked against the DNA. CDR1 is SGHAT and CDR2 is FQDESV in the germline V gene (reference sequence). The CDR3 contains 13 residues when both ends are counted. This CDR3 reads CASSGQGRDEQHL.

The V gene is TRBV28, the J gene TRBJ2-3; D call uncertain. V lost 4 bases, J lost 4 bases, and 6 bases lay in between. Germline V lookup: CDR1 MDHEN, CDR2 SYDVKM. This CDR3 comprises 12 residues. This CDR3 reads CASSSIADTQYF. The CDR3 coding sequence is TGTGCCAGCAGTTCGATCGCAGATACGCAGTATTTT.

Regarding this clonotype: As the CDR3 is not closed by the conserved phenylalanine or tryptophan, this likely results from a read error. V gene TRBV6-6 combines with J gene TRBJ2-7, with unresolved D. Trimming took 2 bases from V and 3 from J, leaving 11 bases between them. Germline V gene data show CDR1 as MNHNY and CDR2 as SVGAGI (reference sequence). The CDR3 sequence is 14 residues long. CDR3 coding DNA: TGTGCCAGCAGTTACGACCAGGTAGACTACGAGCAGTACTTG. Protein: CASSYDQVDYEQYL.

This clonotype was found once. V and J are TRBV12-3 or TRBV12-4 and TRBJ2-5; unclear D gene. The CDR3 is 13 amino acids. V was clipped by 2 bases and J by 5 bases, with 9 bases between them. The CDR3 is CASSLSGLETQYF. DNA of the CDR3: TGTGCCAGCAGTTTATCAGGATTGGAGACCCAGTACTTC.

This clonotype was detected only once. Just one base apart from a much larger clone, this may be a read error. The chain employs TRBV24-1 and TRBJ2-1; unclear D gene. This CDR3 region has 13 residues. CDR1 and CDR2 (germline): KGHDR, SFDVKD. The CDR3 sequence is CSTSDDPGLEQFF. Written as DNA, the CDR3 is TGTTCCACCAGTGATGACCCGGGCCTTGAGCAGTTCTTC.

This clonotype was seen repeatedly, ten times or more. The chain joins TRBV29-1 to TRBJ1-1; possible D gene TRBD1, 6 bases. Trimming left V 8 bases short and J 4 bases short, with 23 bases between. This CDR3 is 15 amino acids long. The germline V gene has CDR1 SQVTM and CDR2 ANQGSEA. The CDR3 DNA is TGCAGCATGAGTAGATACAGGGAGCAAGGCACTGAAGCTTTCTTT. It encodes CSMSRYREQGTEAFF.